The entry below gives a single T cell receptor beta chain sequence along with its context. The antigen is not known. Timing groups of about 4 and about 12 weeks for second doses were pooled. CDR1 GTSNPN and CDR2 SVGIG come from the germline V gene (reference sequence). Trimming cost V 0 bases and J 4 bases, with 19 bases left between them. This CDR3 has 17 amino acids. Sequenced by immunoSEQ multiplex PCR; TCRdb stores in-frame clones only, minus some. The sample yields around 130,000 clones, around 90% seen once. The sample is drawn from a study of T cell responses to AZD1222 COVID-19 vaccine. Study results and caveats: Repertoire sampling was restricted to post-peak T cell response timepoints.

The rearrangement uses TRBV30 and TRBJ2-1; D perhaps matches TRBD1 (6 bases). This receptor was taken from an adult who received the AZD1222 COVID-19 vaccine. Sequencing used peripheral blood, obtained 28 days after the second AZD1222 dose. Here the CDR3 DNA reads TGTGCCTGGAGTGTAGGCAGGGGAAGGACTTTTTACAATGAGCAGTTCTTC. Protein: CAWSVGRGRTFYNEQFF.